This passage covers 26 T cell receptor beta chains from one sample sequenced in a study of tumor-infiltrating lymphocytes in primary liver carcinoma. The template, around 520 ng total RNA, yielded TCR beta cDNA made with a constant-region primer. A slightly modified ARM-PCR protocol with three nested multiplex PCR rounds produced these TCR beta libraries. Researchers ran the first two PCR rounds for approximately 9 cycles each with TRBV1-TRBV30 forward primers and a C-beta reverse primer. TCRdb reanalysed the multiplex PCR reads using MiXCR and keeps one entry per CDR3 protein. The table lists around 190,000 distinct CDR3 sequences, over 80% of them singletons. Both RNA and DNA were isolated together from roughly 20-30 mg of bulk tissue that had not been sorted. The material sequenced was tumor tissue from primary liver carcinoma. These TCRs come from a man in his forties with primary liver carcinoma and hepatitis B virus infection.

This clonotype appeared a single time. A much bigger clone sits one base away, suggesting this may be a read error. The chain couples TRBV28 to TRBJ2-7; the D is unclear. CDR3 size: 15 residues. The germline gives CDR1 MDHEN, CDR2 SYDVKM. The CDR3: CASSLSLSGSYVQYF. For the CDR3, the DNA is TGTGCCAGCAGTTTATCATTGAGTGGCTCCTACGTGCAGTACTTC. The entire variable domain, with the rest obtained from reference TRBV28 and TRBJ2-7, is as follows: DVKVTQSSRYLVKRTGEKVFLECVQDMDHENMFWYRQDPGLGLRLIYFSYDVKMKEKGDIPEGYSVSREKKERFSLILESASTNQTSMYLCASSLSLSGSYVQYFGPGTRLTVT.

For this clonotype: Mismatch with germline at one junction end may stem from a read error. The V call is TRBV11-3, the J call TRBJ1-5; maybe TRBD1 (5 bases). This CDR3 is 15 amino acids long. Germline V gene lookup returns CDR1 SGHNT and CDR2 YENEEA. CDR3: CANSLDLGVDQPQYF. The CDR3 bases are TGTGCCAACAGCTTAGATCTGGGGGTGGATCAGCCCCAATATTTT. Looking up the rest from reference TRBV11-3 and TRBJ1-5 gives the full variable domain: EAGVVQSPRYKIIEKKQPVAFWCNPISGHNTLYWYLQNLGQGPELLIRYENEEAVDDSQLPKDRFSAERLKGVDSTLKIQPAELGDSAVYLCANSLDLGVDQPQYFGDGTRLSIL.

Details on this clonotype: A read error may account for a junction end that differs from germline. CDR3 nucleotide sequence: TGTGGCAGCAGCTTGGGGGGGGAGCGGTCCTTC. Protein product: CGSSLGGERSF. The rearrangement links TRBV11-2 to TRBJ2-1; 7 nucleotides align to TRBD2. CDR1 and CDR2 (germline): SGHAT, FQNNGV. CDR3 length: 11 amino acids.

To note about this clonotype: The conserved closing phenylalanine or tryptophan is absent in this CDR3, likely reflecting a read error. This chain connects TRBV29-1 to TRBJ1-5; possibly TRBD1 for D (6 bases). The CDR3 length is 13 residues. The germline CDR1 and CDR2 sequences are SQVTM and ANQGSEA. The CDR3 here is CIVVGQIYQPQHL. As DNA, the CDR3 is TGCATCGTTGTCGGACAGATCTATCAGCCCCAGCATCTT.

As regards this clonotype: Being one base from a much bigger clone, this may be a read error. The CDR3 coding sequence is TGCGCCAGCAGCTTGGGACGGGACAGGGTGCATAGAGAGACCCAGTACTTC. Translating it yields CASSLGRDRVHRETQYF. The chain recombines TRBV5-1 with TRBJ2-5; TRBD1 matches at 9 bases. The CDR3 sequence is 17 residues long. Germline CDR1 reads SGHRS; CDR2 reads YFSETQ. The ends lost 0 bases at V and 4 bases at J; junction bases unmatched: 10.

As concerns this clonotype: At one end the junction does not follow the germline gene, possibly because of a read error. This chain joins TRBV5-1 and TRBJ2-1; 11 nucleotides agree with TRBD2. The CDR3 extends over 15 amino acids. Germline V CDR1 and CDR2: SGHRS, YFSETQ. The CDR3 nucleotides read TGCGCCAGCAGCGAGACTAGCGGGAATATGCATGAACAGTTCTTC. Encoded protein: CASSETSGNMHEQFF.

In its sample, this clonotype was seen a few times. The chain has TRBV4-2 and TRBJ1-1, with D uncertain. The CDR3 is 11 amino acids. Deletions cut 4 bases from V and 8 bases from J, with 8 bases between. CDR1 and CDR2 from the germline V gene are LGHNA and YNFKEQ. The CDR3 sequence: CASSLGIEAFF. The CDR3 DNA follows: TGTGCCAGCAGCCTAGGAATAGAAGCTTTCTTT.

This clonotype was detected a few times. Sequence at one end of the junction differs from germline and may be a read error. The rearrangement uses TRBV6-1 and TRBJ2-3, with TRBD2 matching 13 bases. CDR3 length: 14 amino acids. Per germline, CDR1 MNHNS and CDR2 SASEGT. CDR3 amino acids: CTSGLAGETYTQYF. The CDR3 DNA sequence: TGTACCAGCGGACTAGCGGGAGAAACATATACGCAGTATTTC.

This clonotype was picked up many times. CDR3 loop: CASSDDSREQYF. CDR3 DNA: TGTGCCAGCAGTGATGACAGCAGGGAGCAGTACTTC. The chain carries TRBV25-1 and TRBJ2-7; D is possibly TRBD1 (5 bases). Trimming left V 3 bases short and J 7 bases short, with 10 bases between. The CDR3 contains 12 residues. Germline lookup yields CDR1 MGHDK and CDR2 SYGVNS.

This chain links TRBV6-2 or TRBV6-3 with TRBJ1-1; D call uncertain. The CDR3 consists of 12 residues. V was trimmed by 6 bases and J by 5 bases, leaving 10 bases between them. The germline gives CDR1 MNHEY, CDR2 SVGEGT. CDR3 in amino acids: CASSYTETEAFF. The CDR3, as DNA: TGTGCCAGCAGCTACACGGAAACTGAAGCTTTCTTT.

The chain's CDR3 is CSGRRGGTDIQYF. In DNA, the CDR3 is TGCAGCGGAAGACGGGGTGGCACAGATATACAGTATTTT. The chain joins TRBV29-1 to TRBJ2-3, with a tentative D call TRBD2 (5 bases). This CDR3 is 13 amino acids long. The germline V gene has CDR1 SQVTM and CDR2 ANQGSEA. Trimming pared 7 bases from V and 12 bases from J, leaving 23 bases between.

In this sample, this clonotype turned up many times. The rearrangement uses TRBV6-2 or TRBV6-3 and TRBJ2-7, with TRBD2 as a possible D gene (5 bases). The CDR3 sequence is 13 residues long. Trimming removed 6 bases at V and 4 bases at J, with 13 bases between. CDR1 is MNHEY and CDR2 is SVGEGT in the germline V gene. CDR3 in amino acids: CASSIGNVYEQYF. CDR3 sequence (DNA): TGTGCCAGCAGCATCGGGAACGTATACGAGCAGTACTTC.

Regarding this clonotype: A much larger clone differs by one base, so this may be a read error. This chain uses TRBV5-6 with TRBJ2-6, with D possibly matching TRBD1 (5 bases). Germline V gene data show CDR1 as SGHDT and CDR2 as YYEEEE. The length of the CDR3 is 15 residues. Here the CDR3 reads CASSRFSSGADVLTF. CDR3 bases: TGTGCCAGCAGCAGATTTTCCTCTGGGGCCGACGTCCTGACTTTC.

Worth noting for this clonotype: Relative to the germline gene, one junction end is altered; a read error may explain this. V usage is TRBV12-3 or TRBV12-4 and J usage is TRBJ2-5; 7 positions agree with TRBD1. The CDR3 totals 15 residues. CDR3 bases: TGTGCCAGCAGTTCCGGGACAGTGGACCATGAGACCCAGTACTTC. Protein sequence: CASSSGTVDHETQYF.

A remark on this clonotype: The conserved phenylalanine or tryptophan is not found at the CDR3 terminus, so this likely reflects a read error. This CDR3 reads CDSSYQENSYEQYY. CDR3 in DNA: TGTGACAGCAGTTACCAGGAAAATTCCTACGAGCAGTACTAC. The rearrangement uses TRBV6-2 or TRBV6-3 and TRBJ2-7; D call uncertain. This CDR3 is 14 amino acids long. The germline V gene encodes CDR1 MNHEY and CDR2 SVGEGT.

This clonotype was seen ten or more times. The chain carries TRBV12-5 and TRBJ1-1, with TRBD1 as a possible D gene (6 bases). The V gene's germline CDR1 is LGHNT and CDR2 FRNRAP. V lost 1 base and J lost 3, with 6 bases in between. This CDR3 contains 13 residues. CDR3 nucleotide sequence: TGTGCTAGTGGTTTGGACAGGGACACTGAAGCTTTCTTT. It translates to CASGLDRDTEAFF.

Of note for this clonotype: Mismatch with germline at one junction end may stem from a read error. The rearrangement uses TRBV4-2 and TRBJ1-1, with D perhaps matching TRBD1 (5 bases). CDR1 and CDR2 from the germline V gene are LGHNA and YNFKEQ. This CDR3 comprises 15 residues. CDR3 sequence (DNA): TGTGCCTGCAGCCAAGGGACCCCGGTAGGCCATGAAGCTTTCTTT. Translated: CACSQGTPVGHEAFF.

V usage is TRBV6-2 or TRBV6-3 and J usage is TRBJ1-1; unclear D gene. In germline, CDR1 is MNHEY, CDR2 SVGEGT. CDR3 size: 12 residues. V shed 10 bases and J shed 2 bases, with 11 bases lying between them. CDR3 amino acids: CAIVTRNTEAFF. In nucleotides, the CDR3 is TGTGCCATAGTGACACGTAACACTGAAGCTTTCTTT.

As to this clonotype: The junction and the germline gene differ at one end; a read error may be behind it. This chain links TRBV6-7 with TRBJ2-1; 9 bases align to TRBD2. TRBV6-7 is placed among ORFs of uncertain function. CDR3 size: 19 residues. The CDR3 DNA follows: TGTGCCAGCAGTTACCCCGCTAGCGGGAATTTTAGCTCCTACAAAGAGCAGTTCTTC. Protein product: CASSYPASGNFSSYKEQFF.

On this clonotype itself: The junction shows a germline mismatch at one end, possibly a read error. The chain employs TRBV29-1 and TRBJ2-5; 7 nucleotides align to TRBD1. This CDR3 has 15 amino acids. CDR1 SQVTM and CDR2 ANQGSEA come from the germline V gene. The CDR3 DNA is TGCAGCGTTGAAGCGGATAGGGGGCGAGGAGAGACACAGTACTTC. Encoded protein: CSVEADRGRGETQYF.

The V call is TRBV6-5, the J call TRBJ2-7; tentative D call: TRBD1 (7 bases). Germline V gives CDR1 MNHEY, CDR2 SVGAGI. The ends were cut back, 5 bases at V and 1 base at J, with 15 bases in the middle. CDR3 size: 15 residues. In DNA, the CDR3 is TGTGCCAGCAGTCCCCAGGGGGGTAGTTCCTACGAGCAGTACTTC. Its translation is CASSPQGGSSYEQYF.

This clonotype came up a few times. This may be a read error, as it is one base from a much larger clone. The V gene is TRBV12-3 or TRBV12-4, the J gene TRBJ2-1, with unresolved D. The CDR3 totals 15 residues. CDR3 nucleotide sequence: TGTGCCAGCAGTCGTCGGTTGAGCTCCTACAATGAGCAGTCCTTC. Amino acids: CASSRRLSSYNEQSF.

The chain combines TRBV24-1 with TRBJ2-1; D possibly corresponds to TRBD2 (6 bases). Germline V gene data show CDR1 as KGHDR and CDR2 as SFDVKD. This CDR3 comprises 18 residues. V was clipped by 3 bases and J by 5 bases, with 22 bases between them. The CDR3 coding sequence is TGTGCCACCAGTGATACCCCGGGAGAGGGAAATTCAAACAATGAGCAGTTCTTC. Its protein product is CATSDTPGEGNSNNEQFF.

The chain links TRBV6-1 to TRBJ2-7; no definite D call. Germline-derived CDR1 and CDR2 are MNHNS and SASEGT. This CDR3 has 13 residues. V dropped 7 bases and J dropped 9 bases, with 19 bases sitting between them. The CDR3 region is CASIDTYDLGQYF. The CDR3 DNA follows: TGTGCCAGCATTGACACTTACGACCTCGGGCAGTACTTC.

The rearrangement uses TRBV29-1 and TRBJ1-2, with 12 positions matching TRBD1. Trimming cost V 4 bases and J 8 bases; bases outside gene matches: 11. The CDR3 consists of 15 residues. The germline V gene has CDR1 SQVTM and CDR2 ANQGSEA. The CDR3 DNA reads as TGCAGCGTTGCATATATCGGGACAGGGGGCTTAGGCTACACCTTC. This codes for CSVAYIGTGGLGYTF.

As concerns this clonotype: The CDR3 does not end in the conserved phenylalanine or tryptophan, so this is likely a read error. The chain uses TRBV11-2 and TRBJ1-5, with D hard to call. V was shortened by 6 bases and J by 5 bases, with 11 bases between the two germline ends. Germline V gene lookup returns CDR1 SGHAT and CDR2 FQNNGV. This CDR3 is built from 13 residues. The CDR3 DNA reads as TGTGCCAGCAGTCGCGATAGGGATCAGCCCCAGCATTAT. This sequence encodes CASSRDRDQPQHY.